This TCR beta chain was retrieved from a study of cytomegalovirus exposure and HLA in healthy donors. Germline CDR1 and CDR2: SGDLS and YYNGEE. The CDR3 totals 15 residues. V was pared by 4 bases and J by 0 bases, with 14 bases between. Use of 60 Vbeta and 13 Jbeta primers characterized the PCR. Assay: immunoSEQ multiplex PCR; the TCRdb copy retains only in-frame clones and omits some. In total, the table holds around 50,000 clones. The chain couples TRBV9 to TRBJ2-7; perhaps TRBD2 as D (5 bases). The sequencing input was PBMCs. This TCR was recovered from a woman aged 40 to 49 in good health and CMV-seronegative. CDR3 nucleotides: TGTGCCAGCAGCCCCCGAAAGGGAGTCTCCTACGAGCAGTACTTC. Its protein is CASSPRKGVSYEQYF.